The 8 T cell receptor beta chains in this list originate from one sample, sequenced in a study of cytomegalovirus exposure and HLA in healthy donors (dated by TCRdb to the late 2010s). Libraries were built with the immunoSEQ multiplex PCR assay. For the multiplex PCR, a mixture combining 60 forward primers for TCR Vbeta segments and 13 reverse primers for TCR Jbeta segments was used. Imported from immuneACCESS, the table was reduced by TCRdb to in-frame sequences with V and J called. These copies leave out some clones; in studies compared against another copy, an unresolved V gene accounts for under half, and the cause of the remainder is not known. The sample table gives about 32,000 clones. 4.5% to 5.5% of the sample rests with the top ten. Sequenced sample: PBMCs. These receptors came from a female donor in good health and CMV-seronegative.

The CDR3 region is CASSYSPQRGTEAFF. As DNA, the CDR3 is TGTGCCAGCAGTTACTCCCCGCAGAGAGGCACTGAAGCTTTCTTT. This chain uses TRBV6-5 with TRBJ1-1; D is ambiguous. Germline values: CDR1 MNHEY, CDR2 SVGAGI. CDR3 length: 15 amino acids. V was trimmed by 0 bases and J by 4 bases, leaving 12 bases between them.

J is TRBJ2-3 and V is TRBV19; 11 bases align to TRBD2. V was clipped by 4 bases and J by 1 base; unmatched bases: 4. Germline V gene data show CDR1 as LNHDA and CDR2 as SQIVND (reference sequence). This CDR3 has 16 residues. This CDR3 is CASSTLSGGGTDTQYF. In DNA form, the CDR3 reads TGTGCCAGTAGTACCCTTAGCGGGGGGGGCACAGATACGCAGTATTTT.

The chain couples TRBV4-1 to TRBJ2-7, with TRBD2 identical over 10 bases. After removal of 8 bases from V and 3 bases from J, the junction contained 10 bases not matched to a gene. Germline lookup yields CDR1 MGHRA and CDR2 YSYEKL. The CDR3 covers 15 residues. CDR3 nucleotide sequence: TGCGCCAGCCGGCTAGCGGGGGACCAAGGCTACGAGCAGTACTTC. Amino acid sequence: CASRLAGDQGYEQYF.

The gene calls are TRBV13 and TRBJ2-7; 10 nucleotides align to TRBD1. The CDR3 extends over 15 amino acids. The germline gives CDR1 PRHDT, CDR2 FYEKMQ (reference sequence). Trimming removed 4 bases from V and 9 bases from J; junction bases left unmatched: 12. CDR3 loop: CASSSPGQGPPGQYF. CDR3 DNA: TGTGCCAGCAGCTCTCCGGGACAGGGGCCCCCTGGGCAGTACTTC.

This chain joins TRBV5-8 and TRBJ1-6; maybe TRBD1 (6 bases). V dropped 4 bases and J dropped 0 bases, with 14 bases sitting between them. The CDR3 has 17 residues. Germline CDR1 reads SGHTS; CDR2 reads YDEGEE. DNA of the CDR3: TGTGCCAGCAGCCCCTTGGGGGCGAGCTCCTATAATTCACCCCTCCACTTT. Its translation is CASSPLGASSYNSPLHF.

The chain recombines TRBV9 with TRBJ2-1, with 7 nucleotides matching TRBD2. In germline, CDR1 is SGDLS, CDR2 YYNGEE. This CDR3 spans 16 amino acids. The J segment lost 0 bases and the V segment lost 0 bases, leaving 3 bases of the junction unmatched. The CDR3 region has the DNA TGTGCCAGCAGCGTAGGAGCGGGGAGCTCCTACAATGAGCAGTTCTTC. Translating it yields CASSVGAGSSYNEQFF. The full variable domain, rest sourced from reference TRBV9 and TRBJ2-1, is DSGVTQTPKHLITATGQRVTLRCSPRSGDLSVYWYQQSLDQGLQFLIQYYNGEERAKGNILERFSAQQFPDLHSELNLSSLELGDSALYFCASSVGAGSSYNEQFFGPGTRLTVL.

The chain links TRBV5-4 to TRBJ1-1, with D tentatively TRBD1 (6 bases). Deletions cut 4 bases from V and 0 bases from J, with 10 bases between. The CDR3 length is 14 residues. Germline CDR1 SGHNT, CDR2 YYREEE (reference sequence). In DNA, the CDR3 is TGTGCCAGCAGCAGCGGGACACTGAACACTGAAGCTTTCTTT. This sequence encodes CASSSGTLNTEAFF.

J is TRBJ1-4 and V is TRBV6-1; TRBD1 agrees at 7 bases. Germline values: CDR1 MNHNS, CDR2 SASEGT. The CDR3 covers 14 residues. J was trimmed by 0 bases and V by 8 bases; bases with no gene match: 3. Written as DNA, the CDR3 is TGTGCCAGCGACACAGGGGCAACTAATGAAAAACTGTTTTTT. It translates to CASDTGATNEKLFF.